This note documents a single T cell receptor (beta chain) sequence. This entry belongs to a study of blood T cell repertoires in COVID-19. In the study overall: Some COVID-19 samples were acute and others convalescent; all came from the United States, Italy and Spain. PBMCs, B-cell-depleted T cells, or T cells were the source of the cDNA or gDNA that made up the material.

The V gene's germline CDR1 is SNHLY and CDR2 FYNNEI. V was trimmed by 7 bases and J by 5 bases, leaving 12 bases between them. This CDR3 is built from 13 residues. Original handling: The assay estimated nucleated cells by amplifying reference gene primers. Clones were read by immunoSEQ multiplex PCR, and TCRdb kept only the in-frame ones, dropping some. The D gene and trimming were derived from the DNA, and the V and J assignments and clone size from that table. Of roughly 300,000 clones in the sample, 86% were seen once. Sequencing input: peripheral blood. The rearrangement links TRBV2 to TRBJ1-5; TRBD1 might be the D (6 bases). This clonotype was obtained from a woman aged 45-59 years with acute or convalescent COVID-19. The CDR3 sequence is CASNRGIDQPQHF. The CDR3 DNA reads as TGTGCCAGCAATAGGGGGATTGATCAGCCCCAGCATTTT.